This T cell receptor (beta chain) was sequenced for a study of cytomegalovirus exposure and HLA in healthy donors. PCR was performed using 60 Vbeta and 13 Jbeta primers. The assay was immunoSEQ multiplex PCR, and TCRdb's table has in-frame clones only and misses some. The repertoire includes approximately 110,000 clones, around three quarters of them detected once, and 2% to 3% sits in the top ten. This CDR3 comprises 16 residues. The germline V gene encodes CDR1 LGHNA and CDR2 YNFKEQ. V was cut by 1 base and J by 1 base, with 14 bases left in between. V gene TRBV4-2 combines with J gene TRBJ2-7, with D perhaps TRBD1 (6 bases). The sequencing input was PBMCs. This TCR came from a man aged 50 to 60 in good health and CMV-seropositive. CDR3 in DNA: TGTGCCAGCAGCCAAGTCTCAGGGGCCAAATCCTACGAGCAGTACTTC. Translation gives CASSQVSGAKSYEQYF.